The present entry profiles one T cell receptor (beta chain) with its context. This specimen belongs to a study of blood T cell repertoires in COVID-19. Across the whole study: COVID-19 samples collected from the United States, Italy and Spain covered acute and convalescent phases. The analysed material was cDNA or gDNA that came from T cells, B-cell-depleted T cells, or PBMCs.

The CDR3 spans 15 residues. J lost 4 bases, V lost 5 bases, and 5 bases had no gene match. Germline V gives CDR1 MDHEN, CDR2 SYDVKM. Per the authors' pipeline: Amplified reference gene primers provided the basis for estimating nucleated cell counts. TCRdb keeps only in-frame clones here, not all; method: immunoSEQ multiplex PCR. V, J and clone size are taken as reported in that table, and D and trimming were inferred from the DNA itself. The repertoire has some 260,000 clones, 79% of them found once; the top ten carry around 3.6%. The chain couples TRBV28 to TRBJ2-6; 7 nucleotides agree with TRBD1. The sequence came from a woman aged 40-49 years with active or convalescent COVID-19. The specimen sequenced was peripheral blood. In DNA form, the CDR3 reads TGTGCCAGCAGTGTGACAGGGCTGGGGGCCAACGTCCTGACTTTC. As protein: CASSVTGLGANVLTF.